The clone carrying this T cell receptor (beta chain) was observed a few times. The antigen remains undetermined. The CDR3 runs 17 residues. V lost 6 bases to trimming and J lost 0 bases; unmatched junction nucleotides: 9. Germline V lookup: CDR1 SGHRS, CDR2 YFSETQ. These data come from a study of beta chain features in type 1 diabetes. General study results and limits: Type 1 diabetes patients had TCRB CDR3s that were shorter (moderately but significantly so) in all four CD4+ subsets. Among patients, naive, central memory and Treg TCRB repertoires appeared more similar than among healthy donors. Cells with high TCR expression could be over-represented by cDNA sequencing. VDJ junctions sequenced from type 1 diabetes patients showed fewer insertions and more deletions.

A CD45RO/CCR7/CD25/CD127/CD95/CD27 panel sorted naive, central memory, regulatory and stem cell-like memory CD4+ cells. Expressed TCRB transcripts were sequenced because the isolated RNA had all been reverse transcribed beforehand. The protocol was immunoSEQ multiplex PCR, while the TCRdb copy is restricted to in-frame clones and leaves out a portion. Here the sample spans a few hundred thousand clones, 10% to 15% being singletons. The clonotype comes from a woman aged 18-30 years with type 1 diabetes. The V and J genes are TRBV5-1 and TRBJ2-1; 10 nucleotides line up with TRBD2. Sample: naive CD4+ T cells from blood. CDR3 nucleotide sequence: TGCGCCAGCACCAAACTAGCGGGGACTTACTCCTACAATGAGCAGTTCTTC. It translates to CASTKLAGTYSYNEQFF.